Shown below are 8 T cell receptor beta chains from a single sample sequenced in a study of post-analysis software for immune sequencing data. Study findings and constraints: Elevated frequency relative to controls characterized several TRBV segments in patients, TRBV5-6, TRBV5-1 and TRBV20-1 among them.

The library was made from cDNA and included unique molecular identifiers. TCRdb ran MiXCR on the PCR reads and lists one entry per CDR3 protein. Of approximately 690,000 distinct CDR3 sequences detected, more than 50% appear once; the ten largest clones hold about 10%. These receptors have no identified antigens. Input material: blood. The receptors shown here come from a girl aged 2 to 9 with multiple sclerosis.

This clonotype appeared a few times. V is TRBV6-1 and J is TRBJ2-3; TRBD1 matches at 7 bases. CDR1 and CDR2 (germline): MNHNS, SASEGT. V lost 5 bases, J lost 2 bases, and 13 bases stayed unmatched. The CDR3 covers 17 residues. The CDR3 loop is CASSRLPGTDYTDTQYF. DNA for the CDR3: TGTGCCAGCAGTAGACTACCTGGGACAGATTACACAGATACGCAGTATTTT.

The rearrangement joins TRBV7-9 to TRBJ2-5; TRBD1 is a possible D gene (6 bases). The J call may be in error: the DNA end matches TRBJ2-7 better. The germline V gene has CDR1 SEHNR and CDR2 FQNEAQ (reference sequence). This CDR3 comprises 15 residues. In DNA form, the CDR3 reads TGTGCCAGCAGCTCCGAACAGGGCCAGGGGAGCGAGCAGTACTTC. It encodes CASSSEQGQGSEQYF.

The chain has TRBV10-3 and TRBJ2-1; TRBD2 matches 12 bases. V gave up 10 bases and J gave up 4 bases; unmatched junction bases: 8. The CDR3 covers 15 residues. Germline values: CDR1 ENHRY, CDR2 SYGVKD. The CDR3 region has the DNA TGTGCCACCTGGACTAGCGGGGTTGAATACAATGAGCAGTTCTTC. Its protein is CATWTSGVEYNEQFF.

This clonotype was seen a handful of times. The chain has TRBV9 and TRBJ2-1; 7 bases fit TRBD1. CDR1 and CDR2 from the germline V gene are SGDLS and YYNGEE. After removal of 4 bases from V and 0 bases from J, the junction contained 4 bases not matched to a gene. The CDR3 is made up of 15 amino acids. Here the CDR3 DNA reads TGTGCCAGCAGCCAGGGACAGAGCTCCTACAATGAGCAGTTCTTC. It codes for CASSQGQSSYNEQFF.

This clonotype was observed at least ten times. The rearrangement uses TRBV6-1 and TRBJ2-7, with D possibly being TRBD1 or TRBD2 (7 bases each). Germline V lookup: CDR1 MNHNS, CDR2 SASEGT. V dropped 5 bases and J dropped 3 bases, with 11 bases sitting between them. This CDR3 is 13 amino acids long. The CDR3 sequence: CASSQGGIYEQYF. CDR3 coding DNA: TGTGCCAGCAGTCAGGGGGGGATCTACGAGCAGTACTTC.

The V gene is TRBV15, the J gene TRBJ1-2, with D tentatively TRBD1 (5 bases). The CDR3 is 13 amino acids. Trimming stripped 0 bases from V and 4 bases from J, with 6 bases between. CDR1 and CDR2 (germline): LNHNV, YYDKDF (reference sequence). This chain's CDR3 is CATSREDSYGYTF. The CDR3 nucleotides read TGTGCCACCAGCAGAGAAGACAGCTATGGCTACACCTTC.

This clonotype was detected only a few times. V is TRBV4-3 and J is TRBJ1-5, with D maybe TRBD1 (5 bases). Germline-derived CDR1 and CDR2 are LGHNA and YSLEER. This CDR3 is built from 17 residues. Trimming removed 0 bases at V and 1 base at J, with 13 bases between. The DNA of the CDR3 is TGCGCCAGCAGCCAAGATAGGCAGGGTGGAAGCAATCAGCCCCAGCATTTT. Translating it yields CASSQDRQGGSNQPQHF.

The chain employs TRBV7-2 and TRBJ1-5; 11 positions agree with TRBD1. With 8 bases clipped from V and 10 bases from J, the junction kept 7 bases outside the gene matches. CDR1 and CDR2 from the germline V gene are SGHTA and FQGNSA. The CDR3 runs 13 residues. The CDR3 DNA sequence: TGTGCCAGCTCTGGGACAGGGGGGGAACCCCAGCATTTT. This gives the protein CASSGTGGEPQHF.